This section outlines one T cell receptor (beta chain) sequence together with its context. V lost 2 bases, J lost 2 bases, and 4 bases lay in between. CDR3 length: 13 amino acids. Germline CDR1 is SGHTA and CDR2 is FQGNSA. The sample comes from a study of blood T cell repertoires in COVID-19. Turning to the study itself: The United States, Italy and Spain were the sources of the acute and convalescent COVID-19 samples.

This study enrolled people aged about 18 to 100 from around 26 US geographic areas. Repertoires were generated with immunoSEQ multiplex PCR, while TCRdb's copy carries only in-frame clones and drops some. The table has approximately 450,000 clones, about 85% seen once. Material: PBMCs or T cells enriched from blood (not recorded which). The chain carries TRBV7-2 and TRBJ1-3; no reliable D call. The sequence derives from a woman younger than 30 with acute COVID-19. The CDR3 sequence is CASSLSTGNTIYF. CDR3 in DNA: TGTGCCAGCAGCTTAAGCACTGGAAACACCATATATTTT.